The clone carrying this TCR beta chain was seen just once. Its cognate antigen is unknown. The time point was: newly diagnosed GD, antithyroid drugs for less than 3 months. Isolated PBMC RNA provided the starting material for the TCR library. Graves' disease diagnoses used American Thyroid Association guidelines. This record comes from a study of regulatory T cells in long-lasting Graves disease. Study conclusions and caveats: With a small sample size, accuracy may have been reduced.

For TCR beta, libraries came from iRepertoire HTBI primers and Arm-PCR of CDR3 regions. As handled by the study authors: The samples yielded some 62 TRBV and roughly 15 TRBJ segments. Each CDR3 protein is one row after TCRdb ran MiXCR on the multiplex PCR reads. It is TCRdb's table, rather than the study itself, that gives the V and J calls and clone size. The data show 350,000 to 500,000 distinct CDR3 sequences, with 16% seen just once and roughly 10% held by the top ten. In addition, the sample was reused for a study of T cells in Graves' hyperthyroidism and ophthalmopathy. This second study notes: The model foresaw ophthalmopathy a median roughly 6 months prior to onset.

The input for sequencing was peripheral blood mononuclear cells (PBMCs), taken at new diagnosis, from a patient treated with antithyroid drugs. This clonotype was obtained from a woman aged 30 to 39 with Graves disease.

The CDR3 sequence is CSATIAGTYEQYF. CDR3 nucleotide sequence: TGCAGTGCTACTATAGCGGGGACCTACGAGCAGTACTTC. The V call is TRBV20-1, the J call TRBJ2-7; 8 bases are shared with TRBD2. The CDR3 spans 13 residues. V lost 4 bases, J lost 2 bases, and 4 bases stayed unmatched. Germline CDR1 is DFQATT and CDR2 is SNEGSKA (reference sequence).